This T cell receptor (beta chain) was sequenced in a study of sequential checkpoint blockade in melanoma. Notes on the study in general: Patients with week-13 increases in T-cell fraction and clonality benefited about 30 times more often.

Trimming at V came to 6 bases and at J to 3 bases, leaving 18 bases not matched to a gene. In germline, CDR1 is KGHSH, CDR2 LQKENI. The CDR3 covers 18 residues. The protocol was immunoSEQ multiplex PCR, while the TCRdb copy is restricted to in-frame clones and leaves out a portion. The sample records more than 10,000 clones, 25% to 35% being singletons. About this clone itself: What it recognizes is unknown.

Treatment defined: randomized to nivolumab then ipilimumab (arm A) or the reverse (arm B). The TCR comes from a human donor with melanoma. The chain couples TRBV18 to TRBJ2-3; TRBD2 aligns across 7 bases. Sequencing was performed on tumor tissue (inferred from file names), taken from a patient given nivolumab and ipilimumab in sequence. Here the CDR3 reads CASSLGYLWGGPTDTQYF. The DNA of the CDR3 is TGTGCCAGCTCCCTAGGATACCTATGGGGAGGGCCTACAGATACGCAGTATTTT.